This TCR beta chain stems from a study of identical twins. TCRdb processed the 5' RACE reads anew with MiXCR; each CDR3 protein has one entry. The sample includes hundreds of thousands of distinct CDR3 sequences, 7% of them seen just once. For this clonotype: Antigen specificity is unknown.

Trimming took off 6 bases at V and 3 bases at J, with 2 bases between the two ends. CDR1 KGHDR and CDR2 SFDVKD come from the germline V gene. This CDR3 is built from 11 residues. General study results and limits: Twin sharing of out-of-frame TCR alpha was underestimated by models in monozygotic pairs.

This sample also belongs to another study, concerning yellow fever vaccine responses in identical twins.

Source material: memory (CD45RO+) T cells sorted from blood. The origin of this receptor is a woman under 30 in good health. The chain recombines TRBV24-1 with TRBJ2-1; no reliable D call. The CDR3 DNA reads TGTGCCACCAGTCTCTACAATGAGCAGTTCTTC. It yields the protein CATSLYNEQFF.